The sequence of this TCR beta chain was determined in a study of Ad26.COV2.S vaccination and SARS-CoV-2 variants. Overall study findings and caveats: Responses of T cells in total may have been underestimated by the TCR breadth and depth analyses. Among vaccine recipients, spike-specific TCR breadth exceeded that of placebo recipients.

Points on this clone: Its antigen is still unknown.

The protocol was immunoSEQ multiplex PCR, while the TCRdb copy is restricted to in-frame clones and leaves out a portion. Here the sample spans about 440,000 clones, 90% being singletons. In germline, CDR1 is SGHVS, CDR2 FNYEAQ. The CDR3 is 16 amino acids. Deletions cut 7 bases from V and 0 bases from J, with 16 bases between. Indicated treatment: some 20 received Ad26.COV2.S at low or high dose, single or two shots; 5 received placebo; per-sample allocation not given. Specimens were obtained on day 63 following the first vaccine or placebo injection. Boston supplied an adult donor aged 18-55 years. The sequencing here drew on peripheral blood, taken in a trial of Ad26.COV2.S vaccine versus placebo. The sequence was collected from a person between 18 and 65 years old who received the Ad26.COV2.S COVID-19 vaccine or a placebo. The J gene is TRBJ2-1, the V gene TRBV7-6, with D perhaps TRBD2 (5 bases). In DNA, the CDR3 is TGTGCCAGCACCCAGAGGGCCGGAAGCTCCTACAATGAGCAGTTCTTC. This gives the protein CASTQRAGSSYNEQFF.